What follows is one TCR beta chain and its context. It has no known antigen specificity. No qualities accompany the bases; no much larger clone lies one base away. V and J lose 1 base and 5 bases, and a span of 9 bases separates them. The CDR3 goes from the cysteine to the phenylalanine over 13 residues. The sequence is cut down to CDR3 DNA, 39 bases in frame from base 1. CDR1 and CDR2, looked up from the germline V gene, are SGHDN and FVKESK. These data come from a study of blood T cell repertoires in COVID-19 (dated by TCRdb to about 2020). General notes on the study: The collaborator samples originated in the United States, Italy and Spain and spanned the acute and convalescent phases of COVID-19. Nearly every sample came with metadata listing a de-identified subject ID, COVID-19 status, age in years and sex. Where HLA class I and class II types were available, the types were taken from metadata supplied by the sample provider, not from assay-based typing. The repertoires were released in a freely available public database intended as a resource for research on the immune response to SARS-CoV-2. The dataset comprised deeply sampled blood TCRbeta repertoires from subjects exposed to, actively infected with, or recovered from COVID-19. The material from the prospective study consisted of cDNA or gDNA derived from T cells, B-cell-depleted T cells, or PBMCs. The samples were drawn from the first 160 participants of the ongoing ImmuneRACE study and from under 1,500 subjects provided by 6 global collaborators.

The immunoSEQ Assay, a bias-controlled multiplex PCR, was used to amplify TCRbeta CDR3 regions from genomic DNA. On the study's bioinformatics: The number of nucleated cells in each sample was estimated from the amplification of reference gene primers within the assay. To quantify the absolute abundance of each unique TCRbeta CDR3 rearrangement, sequence reads were collapsed and filtered. Productive Simpson clonality was computed per sample as the square root of Simpson's diversity index over productive rearrangements. The table comes from immuneACCESS by way of TCRdb, which keeps in-frame sequences with V and J called. Part of the clones is missing from these tables; in studies checked, under half for an unresolved V gene and the rest for unknown reasons. The DNA was the basis for D and trimming; V, J and clone size are from that table. The sample table holds 200,000 to 250,000 clones, of which around nine tenths were seen once. The ten largest clones capture 2.5% to 3.5% of the sample.

The collaborating institutions used their own protocols to collect whole blood in K2EDTA tubes. Collaborator samples were shipped for TCRbeta analysis as frozen whole blood, isolated PBMCs, or DNA extracted from either sample type. Broader findings and caveats from the paper: The quantity of clinical and demographic metadata differed by source and by participant and was supplied without curation.

This sequence uses TRBV14 and TRBJ2-7, with the D gene call left open. The clonotype comes from a woman in her fifties or sixties with acute or convalescent COVID-19. The sequencing input was peripheral blood. The CDR3 protein is CASSQAYRDEQYF. The DNA sequence is TGTGCCAGCAGCCAAGCCTACCGGGACGAGCAGTACTTC.